Each of the 31 T cell receptor beta chains below was sequenced from the same sample in a study of post-analysis software for immune sequencing data (dated by TCRdb to the mid-2010s). These receptors' targets are unknown. The study at large found these results: Significantly higher frequencies in patients than in controls were found for roughly 5 TRBV segments, including TRBV5-6, TRBV5-1 and TRBV20-1.

Receptor amplification or capture employed PCR. Instrument on record: Illumina HiSeq 2500. To reduce PCR and sequencing biases, unique molecular identifiers were built into the TCR beta cDNA libraries. TCRdb reworked the public reads: Q25 trimming with fastp, MiXCR clone assembly, productive beta chains retained. For every CDR3 protein sequence, its rows merge into one entry that carries the most common genes and DNA. A total of hundreds of thousands of distinct CDR3 sequences appear in this sample, approximately 38% of them only once. Of the sample, 13% falls within the top ten clones. What was sequenced was blood. Every receptor here comes from a girl aged 5-17 years with multiple sclerosis.

This clonotype was observed at least ten times. The chain has TRBV4-1 and TRBJ2-3; D remains unclear. In germline, CDR1 is MGHRA, CDR2 YSYEKL. The CDR3 length is 15 residues. Deletions cut 1 base from V and 10 bases from J, with 18 bases between. The CDR3 coding sequence is TGCGCCAGCAGCCAAGGGAGTGAGGATTACCAATCGCAGTATTTT. As protein: CASSQGSEDYQSQYF.

This clonotype was seen only a few times. The rearrangement joins TRBV20-1 to TRBJ1-2; D not certain. The CDR3 runs 14 residues. The V gene's germline CDR1 is DFQATT and CDR2 SNEGSKA (reference sequence). V lost 2 bases, J lost 4 bases, and 14 bases lay in between. The DNA of the CDR3 is TGCAGTGCTAGAAGGCCAGAGCTGACCTATGGCTACACCTTC. Translating gives CSARRPELTYGYTF.

This CDR3 is CASSPLTGKYGYTF. The DNA for the CDR3 is TGTGCCAGCAGCCCCTTAACAGGGAAGTATGGCTACACCTTC. J is TRBJ1-2 and V is TRBV4-2; weak D call: TRBD1 (6 bases). Trimming took 4 bases from V and 5 from J, leaving 14 bases between them. There are 14 residues in the CDR3. Per germline, CDR1 LGHNA and CDR2 YNFKEQ.

The V and J genes are TRBV29-1 and TRBJ2-3; 12 nucleotides match TRBD2. V lost 6 bases and J lost 14; bases outside the gene matches: 6. The CDR3 extends over 11 amino acids. Germline V gives CDR1 SQVTM, CDR2 ANQGSEA. CDR3 loop: CSVTSGGLRYF. CDR3 DNA sequence: TGCAGCGTCACTAGCGGGGGGCTTCGGTATTTT.

This clonotype turned up a few times. This sequence joins TRBV12-3 or TRBV12-4 and TRBJ2-5; D possibly corresponds to TRBD1 (5 bases). This CDR3 is built from 14 residues. Trimming cost V 7 bases and J 1 base, with 13 bases left between them. The CDR3: CASTSGFPQETQYF. The CDR3 bases are TGTGCCAGCACCTCAGGGTTCCCCCAAGAGACCCAGTACTTC.

This chain joins TRBV6-6 and TRBJ1-1; tentative D call: TRBD1 (5 bases). The length of the CDR3 is 12 residues. From germline, CDR1 is MNHNY and CDR2 SVGAGI (reference sequence). Trimming left V 4 bases short and J 7 bases short, with 10 bases between. The CDR3 here is CASSSDRHEAFF. The CDR3 DNA sequence: TGTGCCAGCAGTTCTGACAGACATGAAGCTTTCTTT.

This clonotype was counted between two and nine times. The chain is built from TRBV3-1 and TRBJ2-7, with 7 bases lining up with TRBD1. This CDR3 has 16 amino acids. V gave up 1 base and J gave up 5 bases; unmatched junction bases: 11. Germline V gene data show CDR1 as LGHDT and CDR2 as YNNKEL (reference sequence). The CDR3 region has the DNA TGTGCCAGCAGCCAAGGTCTGTGGACAGGCCTCCACGAGCAGTACTTC. It codes for CASSQGLWTGLHEQYF.

V is TRBV2 and J is TRBJ1-1; TRBD1 aligns across 7 bases. Germline trimming cut 4 bases from V and 8 bases from J; bases unmatched to any gene: 4. This CDR3 contains 12 residues. Germline values: CDR1 SNHLY, CDR2 FYNNEI. Here the CDR3 DNA reads TGTGCCAGCAGTGGGACGGACAGGGAAGCTTTCTTT. This translates into CASSGTDREAFF. The full variable domain, its missing parts supplied by reference TRBV2 and TRBJ1-1, is EPEVTQTPSHQVTQMGQEVILRCVPISNHLYFYWYRQILGQKVEFLVSFYNNEISEKSEIFDDQFSVERPDGSNFTLKIRSTKLEDSAMYFCASSGTDREAFFGQGTRLTVV.

This clonotype was recorded a few times. V is TRBV2 and J is TRBJ1-5, with D hard to call. The V end lost 4 bases, the J end lost 4 bases, and 11 bases lay between the germline ends. The germline gives CDR1 SNHLY, CDR2 FYNNEI. This CDR3 is 14 amino acids long. The chain's CDR3 is CASSVGIGNQPQHF. The CDR3 bases are TGTGCCAGCAGTGTAGGGATCGGGAATCAGCCCCAGCATTTT.

The V and J genes are TRBV2 and TRBJ1-1; possible D gene TRBD1, 6 bases. Trimming took 6 bases from V and 5 from J, leaving 16 bases between them. The germline gives CDR1 SNHLY, CDR2 FYNNEI. The CDR3 spans 14 residues. Written as DNA, the CDR3 is TGTGCCAGCAGAGCGTTCGTGGGGGCGACTGAAGCTTTCTTT. Amino acids: CASRAFVGATEAFF.

This clonotype has a count of ten or more. The gene calls are TRBV7-3 and TRBJ2-3, with D unresolved. V dropped 4 bases and J dropped 4 bases, with 15 bases sitting between them. The CDR3 is 15 amino acids. Germline values: CDR1 SGHTA, CDR2 FQGTGA. The CDR3 reads CASSSRASFSDTQYF. CDR3 in DNA: TGTGCCAGCAGCTCTAGGGCTAGTTTCTCAGATACGCAGTATTTT.

In this sample, this clonotype turned up a few times. The chain recombines TRBV29-1 with TRBJ1-2, with unresolved D. There are 13 residues in the CDR3. V gave up 0 bases and J gave up 6 bases, with 11 bases separating them. Germline loops: CDR1 SQVTM, CDR2 ANQGSEA. The CDR3 DNA reads as TGCAGCGTTGAAGACACAGTGCCAAATGGCTACACCTTC. Its protein product is CSVEDTVPNGYTF.

The genes are TRBV28 and TRBJ2-1, with 10 bases fitting TRBD2. CDR1 is MDHEN, CDR2 SYDVKM, per germline. Losses at the gene ends were 6 bases for V and 4 bases for J; bases not matched to a gene: 3. CDR3 size: 14 residues. CDR3 in amino acids: CASRASGGYNEQFF. The CDR3 DNA is TGTGCCAGCAGGGCTAGCGGGGGTTACAATGAGCAGTTCTTC.

The chain employs TRBV7-8 and TRBJ1-1; D not resolved. V was trimmed by 7 bases and J by 0 bases, leaving 21 bases between them. The CDR3 extends over 17 amino acids. CDR1 is SGHVS, CDR2 FQNEAQ, per germline. The CDR3 DNA follows: TGTGCCAGCAACGAGCCCAGTAGTGTGGATATGAACACTGAAGCTTTCTTT. Its protein product is CASNEPSSVDMNTEAFF.

About this clonotype: One junction end disagrees with the germline gene, perhaps due to a read error. The CDR3, as DNA: TGTGCCGGCAGTTACCTCAGCGCCGACGAGCAGTACTTC. Protein product: CAGSYLSADEQYF. J is TRBJ2-7 and V is TRBV6-5; D not certain. Germline-derived CDR1 and CDR2 are MNHEY and SVGAGI. The length of the CDR3 is 13 residues.

The gene calls are TRBV6-5 and TRBJ1-6, with TRBD1 matching over 8 bases. In germline, CDR1 is MNHEY, CDR2 SVGAGI. V lost 3 bases, J lost 10 bases, and 8 bases stayed unmatched. The CDR3 has 15 amino acids. The CDR3 DNA sequence: TGTGCCAGCAGTTATATCGGACAGGGAAACTCACCCCTCCACTTT. This encodes CASSYIGQGNSPLHF.

The CDR3 loop is CASSSSSNQPQHF. DNA of the CDR3: TGTGCCAGCAGCTCATCCAGCAATCAGCCCCAGCATTTT. V and J are TRBV11-2 and TRBJ1-5; D unresolved. The CDR3 length is 13 residues. V lost 4 bases, J lost 1 base, and 5 bases lay in between. Germline lookup yields CDR1 SGHAT and CDR2 FQNNGV.

CDR3 amino acids: CSVGSGGRVEQFF. CDR3 bases: TGCAGCGTTGGTAGCGGGGGGAGGGTTGAGCAGTTCTTC. The chain links TRBV29-1 to TRBJ2-1; 10 bases are a match to TRBD2. V dropped 4 bases and J dropped 9; count of bases not matched to a gene: 6. Germline V lookup: CDR1 SQVTM, CDR2 ANQGSEA. CDR3 length equals 13 residues.

The rearrangement links TRBV28 to TRBJ2-7; tentative D call: TRBD2 (6 bases). Germline V CDR1 and CDR2: MDHEN, SYDVKM. The CDR3 has 17 amino acids. Trimming stripped 3 bases from V and 2 bases from J, with 20 bases between. The CDR3 region has the DNA TGTGCCAGCAGTTTGAGGGGCCGGGCTAGCGTTGCCTACGAGCAGTACTTC. It codes for CASSLRGRASVAYEQYF.

This clonotype was found a few times. The gene calls are TRBV15 and TRBJ2-3; D remains unclear. V lost 5 bases to trimming and J lost 5 bases, with 11 bases between them. The CDR3 has 13 residues. Germline V gives CDR1 LNHNV, CDR2 YYDKDF (reference sequence). The CDR3 sequence is CATSEGSRDTQYF. The CDR3 nucleotides are TGTGCCACCAGCGAAGGGTCGAGAGATACGCAGTATTTT.

V is TRBV7-9 and J is TRBJ2-1, with 10 bases aligning to TRBD1. The J segment lost 6 bases and the V segment lost 5 bases, leaving 7 bases of the junction unmatched. The V gene's germline CDR1 is SEHNR and CDR2 FQNEAQ (reference sequence). CDR3 length: 15 residues. Written as DNA, the CDR3 is TGTGCCAGCAGCCCCCCCGGGACAGGGGCCAATGAGCAGTTCTTC. Residues: CASSPPGTGANEQFF.

This clonotype was detected once. This sequence joins TRBV19 and TRBJ1-4; D is possibly TRBD1 (6 bases). V was shortened by 4 bases and J by 8 bases, with 14 bases between the two germline ends. The CDR3 is 14 amino acids. Germline V gives CDR1 LNHDA, CDR2 SQIVND (reference sequence). The CDR3: CASSTNRVPEKLFF. The CDR3 coding sequence is TGTGCCAGTAGTACCAACAGGGTACCGGAAAAACTGTTTTTT.

The rearrangement links TRBV25-1 to TRBJ2-7, with D perhaps matching TRBD1 (6 bases). This CDR3 region has 13 residues. Germline V gene data show CDR1 as MGHDK and CDR2 as SYGVNS. V lost 3 bases to trimming and J lost 2 bases, with 8 bases between them. CDR3 residues: CASSEPGAYEQYF. In nucleotides, the CDR3 is TGTGCCAGCAGTGAGCCAGGGGCCTACGAGCAGTACTTC.

The chain joins TRBV20-1 to TRBJ2-5; tentatively, D is TRBD2 (6 bases). This CDR3 has 12 residues. Trimming removed 4 bases at V and 5 bases at J, with 11 bases between. CDR1 is DFQATT and CDR2 is SNEGSKA in the germline V gene (reference sequence). CDR3 sequence: CSAISRGETQYF. CDR3 DNA sequence: TGCAGTGCTATCTCCCGGGGGGAGACCCAGTACTTC.

This rearrangement joins TRBV7-2 to TRBJ2-5; D gene ambiguous. The V and J ends lost 1 base and 5 bases respectively, with 8 bases between them. Germline lookup yields CDR1 SGHTA and CDR2 FQGNSA. The CDR3 has 13 amino acids. The CDR3 region has the DNA TGTGCCAGCAGCTTAGGGGCAAAGGAGACCCAGTACTTC. Translating it yields CASSLGAKETQYF.

The V gene is TRBV6-6, the J gene TRBJ2-5; unclear D gene. TRBJ2-7 matches the DNA end more closely, so the J call is doubtful. Germline-derived CDR1 and CDR2 are MNHNY and SVGAGI (reference sequence). This CDR3 contains 11 residues. In DNA form, the CDR3 reads TGTGCCAGCAGTCACAAGGACGAGCAGTACTTC. Protein sequence: CASSHKDEQYF.

This clonotype was recorded only once. This chain connects TRBV7-9 to TRBJ2-1; 7 nucleotides align to TRBD2. Germline V gene data show CDR1 as SEHNR and CDR2 as FQNEAQ (reference sequence). V gave up 4 bases and J gave up 0 bases; unmatched junction bases: 12. This CDR3 is 18 amino acids long. CDR3: CASSSITSEGLSYNEQFF. The DNA of the CDR3 is TGTGCCAGCAGCTCGATTACTAGCGAGGGCCTCTCCTACAATGAGCAGTTCTTC.

The chain combines TRBV12-3 or TRBV12-4 with TRBJ2-3; perhaps TRBD2 as D (5 bases). The V end lost 2 bases, the J end lost 2 bases, and 8 bases lay between the germline ends. CDR3 length equals 14 residues. The DNA of the CDR3 is TGTGCCAGCAGTTTAAAAGGACTCACAGATACGCAGTATTTT. Translating gives CASSLKGLTDTQYF.

V and J are TRBV7-2 and TRBJ1-4; D gene uncertain. The length of the CDR3 is 14 residues. Trimming removed 5 bases from V and 10 bases from J, with 17 bases in between. Germline lookup yields CDR1 SGHTA and CDR2 FQGNSA. Here the CDR3 reads CASSPSGGGRKLFF. In DNA form, the CDR3 reads TGTGCCAGCAGCCCATCGGGTGGAGGCCGAAAACTGTTTTTT.

This clonotype was seen a handful of times. The rearrangement links TRBV7-6 to TRBJ2-1; D is uncertain. The germline V and J ends were trimmed by 3 bases and 8 bases, with 11 bases remaining between them. The CDR3 has 13 amino acids. Germline CDR1 SGHVS, CDR2 FNYEAQ. CDR3 DNA sequence: TGTGCCAGCAGCTTCGAAAGGCCCCATGAGCAGTTCTTC. Translated, it gives CASSFERPHEQFF.

The rearrangement links TRBV15 to TRBJ1-2, with a tentative D call TRBD1 (5 bases). CDR1 is LNHNV and CDR2 is YYDKDF in the germline V gene (reference sequence). With 6 bases removed from V and 4 bases from J, the gap between germline ends came to 30 bases. The CDR3 has 19 residues. The CDR3 reads CATSTDKIEDSPLPYGYTF. The CDR3 DNA reads as TGTGCCACCAGTACGGATAAAATCGAAGACAGTCCCTTACCCTATGGCTACACCTTC.